This passage covers 18 T cell receptor beta chains from one sample sequenced in a study of radiotherapy plus CTLA-4 blockade in lung cancer. Some clones are missing from TCRdb's copy, which holds only in-frame ones; the method was immunoSEQ multiplex PCR. This table has tens of thousands of clones, roughly 80% appearing once. The sequencing here drew on peripheral blood, taken from a patient treated with radiotherapy plus ipilimumab. The receptors come from a human donor with non-small cell lung cancer who had a complete response to radiotherapy plus ipilimumab.

This clone has at least ten counts. This rearrangement joins TRBV6-1 to TRBJ1-2, with D hard to call. The CDR3 is 14 residues long. From germline, CDR1 is MNHNS and CDR2 SASEGT. The V gene lost 2 bases and the J gene lost 3 bases, with 10 bases spanning the gap. CDR3 amino acids: CASSETPNYYGYTF. The CDR3 bases are TGTGCCAGCAGTGAAACCCCGAACTACTATGGCTACACCTTC.

This chain links TRBV15 with TRBJ2-7, with TRBD2 matching over 8 bases. Losses at the gene ends were 1 base for V and 6 bases for J; bases not matched to a gene: 5. CDR1 and CDR2 (germline): LNHNV, YYDKDF (reference sequence). The CDR3 consists of 14 residues. CDR3 coding DNA: TGTGCCACCAGCAGAGGTGGACTAGCACGCGAGCAGTACGTC. Translating it yields CATSRGGLAREQYV.

This clone was seen only a few times. The chain has TRBV30 and TRBJ2-1; 9 nucleotides match TRBD2. The V and J ends lost 3 bases and 5 bases, in that order; junction bases with no gene match: 8. CDR1 and CDR2 from the germline V gene are GTSNPN and SVGIG (reference sequence). The CDR3 consists of 15 residues. The CDR3 sequence is CAWSAGTSPNNEQFF. CDR3 nucleotide sequence: TGTGCCTGGAGCGCGGGGACTAGCCCTAACAATGAGCAGTTCTTC.

This chain links TRBV7-9 with TRBJ2-1; TRBD2 matches at 10 bases. The germline V gene encodes CDR1 SEHNR and CDR2 FQNEAQ (reference sequence). The CDR3 runs 17 residues. V was pared by 0 bases and J by 1 base, with 3 bases of the junction left unmatched. CDR3 coding DNA: TGTGCCAGCAGCTTAGCCACTAGCGGGAATTCCTACAATGAGCAGTTCTTC. Protein product: CASSLATSGNSYNEQFF.

The gene calls are TRBV5-1 and TRBJ1-4; unclear D gene. Germline V gene lookup returns CDR1 SGHRS and CDR2 YFSETQ. The CDR3 is 14 amino acids. Between the trimmed V and J ends, which lost 1 base and 3 bases, there was a span of 7 bases. The CDR3 DNA sequence: TGCGCCAGCAGCTTGCAGAGGGCTAATGAAAAACTGTTTTTT. The encoded protein is CASSLQRANEKLFF.

This clone was detected only a few times. The chain combines TRBV4-3 with TRBJ1-3; D is possibly TRBD1 (5 bases). Trimming shortened V by 8 bases and J by 0 bases, and 17 bases separated the two germline ends. The CDR3 is 16 amino acids. CDR1 and CDR2 from the germline V gene are LGHNA and YSLEER. The CDR3 sequence: CASGSQPGISGNTIYF. The CDR3 region has the DNA TGCGCCAGCGGATCCCAGCCAGGGATCTCTGGAAACACCATATATTTT.

The chain uses TRBV11-2 and TRBJ2-7; the match to TRBD2 covers 9 bases. The V gene's germline CDR1 is SGHAT and CDR2 FQNNGV. The CDR3 runs to 15 residues. V shed 5 bases and J 4 bases; nucleotides not matched to a gene: 9. CDR3 region: CASSPGGLAGYEQYF. For the CDR3, the DNA is TGTGCCAGCAGCCCAGGAGGGCTAGCGGGATACGAGCAGTACTTC.

This chain joins TRBV14 and TRBJ1-2, with D uncertain. Trimming cost V 3 bases and J 0 bases, with 11 bases left between them. CDR1 is SGHDN, CDR2 FVKESK, per germline. The CDR3 is 15 residues long. CDR3 amino acids: CASSHGGQTNYGYTF. CDR3 nucleotide sequence: TGTGCCAGCAGCCACGGAGGGCAGACTAACTATGGCTACACCTTC.

This clone has just a few counts. This rearrangement joins TRBV5-6 to TRBJ2-7, with D hard to call. The CDR3 sequence is 12 residues long. Germline CDR1 is SGHDT and CDR2 is YYEEEE. V was shortened by 1 base and J by 7 bases, with 9 bases between the two germline ends. CDR3 DNA sequence: TGTGCCAGCAGCTTGCGTACTATTGAGCAGTACGTC. Amino acid sequence: CASSLRTIEQYV.

The rearrangement links TRBV6-1 to TRBJ2-6, with D tentatively TRBD2 (6 bases). This CDR3 spans 14 amino acids. Germline lookup yields CDR1 MNHNS and CDR2 SASEGT. Deletions cut 7 bases from V and 4 bases from J, with 11 bases between. The CDR3 DNA sequence: TGTGCCAGCACGGCGGGGTCCGGGGCCAACGTCCTGACTTTC. Translated, it gives CASTAGSGANVLTF.

V is TRBV4-3 and J is TRBJ2-3; 14 nucleotides match TRBD2. Per germline, CDR1 LGHNA and CDR2 YSLEER. Trimming removed 0 bases from V and 7 bases from J; junction bases left unmatched: 12. CDR3 length: 19 amino acids. CDR3 residues: CASSQEGGLAGEALYTQYF. The DNA for the CDR3 is TGCGCCAGCAGCCAAGAGGGGGGACTAGCGGGAGAAGCTTTGTATACGCAGTATTTT.

This chain connects TRBV7-9 to TRBJ1-4; D is ambiguous. Germline values: CDR1 SEHNR, CDR2 FQNEAQ (reference sequence). V gave up 2 bases and J gave up 1 base, with 8 bases separating them. There are 15 residues in the CDR3. CDR3 loop: CASSLTGRTNEKLFF. The CDR3 region has the DNA TGTGCCAGCAGCTTAACTGGGAGAACTAATGAAAAACTGTTTTTT.

The chain couples TRBV7-2 to TRBJ1-1; possible D gene TRBD1, 5 bases. V lost 3 bases, J lost 1 base, and 12 bases lay in between. Germline CDR1 SGHTA, CDR2 FQGNSA. This CDR3 region has 15 residues. CDR3: CASSLSTQGNTEAFF. DNA of the CDR3: TGTGCCAGCAGCTTGAGCACCCAGGGGAACACTGAAGCTTTCTTT. The full variable domain, rest sourced from reference TRBV7-2 and TRBJ1-1, is GAGVSQSPSNKVTEKGKDVELRCDPISGHTALYWYRQSLGQGLEFLIYFQGNSAPDKSGLPSDRFSAERTGGSVSTLTIQRTQQEDSAVYLCASSLSTQGNTEAFFGQGTRLTVV.

V gene TRBV2 combines with J gene TRBJ2-5, with TRBD2 identical over 10 bases. Germline-derived CDR1 and CDR2 are SNHLY and FYNNEI. Losses at the gene ends were 3 bases for V and 1 base for J; bases not matched to a gene: 11. The CDR3 has 18 amino acids. The CDR3 nucleotides read TGTGCCAGCAGTGATACTAGCGGGATCTTCGTGTCCCAAGAGACCCAGTACTTC. It is translated as CASSDTSGIFVSQETQYF.

This sequence joins TRBV6-5 and TRBJ2-5, with D possibly TRBD2 on 5 matching bases. With 5 bases removed from V and 4 bases from J, the gap between germline ends came to 14 bases. Germline V lookup: CDR1 MNHEY, CDR2 SVGAGI. There are 14 residues in the CDR3. For the CDR3, the DNA is TGTGCCAGCAGTGATGGCTTGAGGGCAGAGACCCAGTACTTC. Its protein product is CASSDGLRAETQYF.

This clone was detected only a few times. Here the CDR3 DNA reads TGCGCCAGCAGCCCGGACAGGTCCGGGGAGCTGTTTTTT. It specifies CASSPDRSGELFF. This chain uses TRBV5-1 with TRBJ2-2; 7 nucleotides agree with TRBD1. Germline trimming cut 4 bases from V and 6 bases from J; bases unmatched to any gene: 3. CDR3 size: 13 residues. Germline V lookup: CDR1 SGHRS, CDR2 YFSETQ.

The rearrangement joins TRBV5-1 to TRBJ2-7; TRBD2 might be the D (6 bases). CDR3 length equals 14 residues. Trimming took 3 bases from V and 7 from J, leaving 17 bases between them. Germline V lookup: CDR1 SGHRS, CDR2 YFSETQ. CDR3 region: CASSWGDRPTEQYF. As DNA, the CDR3 is TGCGCCAGCAGCTGGGGGGACCGGCCTACAGAGCAGTACTTC.

The CDR3 sequence is CASSSGGPTEAFF. The CDR3 coding sequence is TGTGCCAGCAGCTCCGGGGGGCCCACTGAAGCTTTCTTT. The rearrangement uses TRBV7-9 and TRBJ1-1, with a tentative D call TRBD1 (6 bases). Trimming pared 4 bases from V and 4 bases from J, leaving 10 bases between. Per germline, CDR1 SEHNR and CDR2 FQNEAQ (reference sequence). This CDR3 is built from 13 residues.